Sequencing of this T cell receptor (beta chain) was carried out in a study of T cell responses to AZD1222 COVID-19 vaccine. Second doses were pooled across both intervals (about 4 or about 12 weeks). Profiling relied on immunoSEQ multiplex PCR, and the TCRdb table lists in-frame clones only, not all of them. The data show some 63,000 clones, with 75% to 90% seen just once and roughly 6.1% held by the top ten. CDR3 length equals 14 residues. CDR1 SEHNR and CDR2 FQNEAQ come from the germline V gene (reference sequence). After removal of 7 bases from V and 6 bases from J, the junction contained 4 bases not matched to a gene. Regarding the study as a whole: No repertoire was sampled before or during the peak T cell response, only after it.

This clone was recorded only once. What it recognizes is unknown. Sequences were derived from peripheral blood, sampled 28 days after the second AZD1222 dose. The chain joins TRBV7-9 to TRBJ2-7; 15 bases align to TRBD2. This sequence was found in an adult who received the AZD1222 COVID-19 vaccine. The CDR3 sequence is CASNPGLAGGEQYF. The CDR3 DNA reads as TGTGCCAGCAACCCGGGACTAGCGGGAGGCGAGCAGTACTTC.